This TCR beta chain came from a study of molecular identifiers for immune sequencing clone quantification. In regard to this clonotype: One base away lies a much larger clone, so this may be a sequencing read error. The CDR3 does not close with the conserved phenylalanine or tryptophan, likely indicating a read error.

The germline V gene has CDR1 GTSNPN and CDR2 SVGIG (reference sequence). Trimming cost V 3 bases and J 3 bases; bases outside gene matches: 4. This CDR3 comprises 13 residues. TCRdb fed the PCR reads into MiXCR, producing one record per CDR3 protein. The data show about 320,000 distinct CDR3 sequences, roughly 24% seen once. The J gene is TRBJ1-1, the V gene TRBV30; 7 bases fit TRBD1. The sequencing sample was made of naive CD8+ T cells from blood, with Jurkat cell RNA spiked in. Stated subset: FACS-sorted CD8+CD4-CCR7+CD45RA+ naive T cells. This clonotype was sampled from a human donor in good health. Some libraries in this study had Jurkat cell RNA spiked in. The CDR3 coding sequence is TGTGCCTGGAGAGACAGGGTCGACACTGAAGCTTTCTCT. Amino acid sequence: CAWRDRVDTEAFS.